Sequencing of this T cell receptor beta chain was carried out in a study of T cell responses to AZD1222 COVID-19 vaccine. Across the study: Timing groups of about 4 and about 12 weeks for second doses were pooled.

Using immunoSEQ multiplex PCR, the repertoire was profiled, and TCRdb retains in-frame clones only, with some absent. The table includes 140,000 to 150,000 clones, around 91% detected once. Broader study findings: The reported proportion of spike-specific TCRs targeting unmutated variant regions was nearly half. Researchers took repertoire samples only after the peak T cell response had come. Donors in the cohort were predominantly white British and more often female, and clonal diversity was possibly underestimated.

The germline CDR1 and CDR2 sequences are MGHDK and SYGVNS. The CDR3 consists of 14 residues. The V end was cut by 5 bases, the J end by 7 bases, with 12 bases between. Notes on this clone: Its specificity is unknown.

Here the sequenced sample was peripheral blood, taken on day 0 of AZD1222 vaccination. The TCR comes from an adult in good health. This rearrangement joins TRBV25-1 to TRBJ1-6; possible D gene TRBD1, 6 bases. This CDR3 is CASSRQDWNSPLHF. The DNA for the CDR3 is TGTGCCAGCAGTAGACAGGACTGGAATTCACCCCTCCACTTT.